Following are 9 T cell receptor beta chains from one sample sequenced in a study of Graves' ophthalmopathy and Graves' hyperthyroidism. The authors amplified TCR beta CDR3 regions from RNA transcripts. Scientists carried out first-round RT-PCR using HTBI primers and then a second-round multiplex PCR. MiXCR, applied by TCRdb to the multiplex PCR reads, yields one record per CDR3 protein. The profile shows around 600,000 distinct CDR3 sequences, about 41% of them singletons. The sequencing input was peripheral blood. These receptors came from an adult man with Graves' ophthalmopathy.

The CDR3 nucleotides read TGTGCCAGCAGCTTGAGGACTCGCACAGATACGCAGTATTTT. It specifies CASSLRTRTDTQYF. This chain joins TRBV7-2 and TRBJ2-3; D perhaps matches TRBD2 (5 bases). V lost 3 bases and J 1 base, leaving 8 bases between the germline ends. The CDR3 is 14 amino acids. Germline CDR1 reads SGHTA; CDR2 reads FQGNSA.

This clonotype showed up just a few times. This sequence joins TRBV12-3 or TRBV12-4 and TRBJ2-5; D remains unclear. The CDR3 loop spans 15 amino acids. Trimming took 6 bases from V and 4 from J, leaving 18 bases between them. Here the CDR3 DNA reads TGTGCCAGCAGCCGCCCAACAGTAGGTGGAGAGACCCAGTACTTC. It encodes CASSRPTVGGETQYF.

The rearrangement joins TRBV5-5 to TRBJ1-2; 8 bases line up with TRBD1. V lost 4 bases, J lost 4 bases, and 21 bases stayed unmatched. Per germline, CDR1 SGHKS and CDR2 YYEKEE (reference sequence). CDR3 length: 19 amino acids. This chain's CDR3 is CASSQVRTGRGNVPYGYTF. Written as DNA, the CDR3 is TGTGCCAGCAGCCAAGTTCGGACAGGGAGGGGAAATGTACCCTATGGCTACACCTTC.

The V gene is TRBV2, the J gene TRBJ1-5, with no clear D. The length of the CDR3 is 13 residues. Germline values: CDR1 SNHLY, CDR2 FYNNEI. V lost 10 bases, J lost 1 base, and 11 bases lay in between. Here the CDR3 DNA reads TGTGCCATCAGCGACCTAAGCAATCAGCCCCAGCATTTT. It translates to CAISDLSNQPQHF.

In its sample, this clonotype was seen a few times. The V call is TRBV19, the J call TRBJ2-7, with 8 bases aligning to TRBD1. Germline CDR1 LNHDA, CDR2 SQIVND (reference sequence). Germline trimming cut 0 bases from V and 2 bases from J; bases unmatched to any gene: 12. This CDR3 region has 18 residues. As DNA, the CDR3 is TGTGCCAGTAGTATAGATGCAGGGGGCGCGGGTCGAACCTACGAGCAGTACTTC. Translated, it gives CASSIDAGGAGRTYEQYF.

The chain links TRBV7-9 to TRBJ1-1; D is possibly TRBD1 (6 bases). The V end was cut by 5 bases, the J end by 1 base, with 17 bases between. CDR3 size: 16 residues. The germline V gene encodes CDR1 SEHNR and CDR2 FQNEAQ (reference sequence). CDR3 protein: CASSPGRGAENTEAFF. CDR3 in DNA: TGTGCCAGCAGCCCTGGTCGGGGGGCGGAGAACACTGAAGCTTTCTTT.

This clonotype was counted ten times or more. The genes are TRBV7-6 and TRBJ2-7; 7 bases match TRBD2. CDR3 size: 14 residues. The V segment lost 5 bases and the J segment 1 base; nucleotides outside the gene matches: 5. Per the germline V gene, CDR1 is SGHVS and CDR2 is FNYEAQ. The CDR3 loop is CASSSGTTSYEQYF. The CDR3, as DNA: TGTGCCAGCAGCAGCGGGACTACTTCCTACGAGCAGTACTTC.

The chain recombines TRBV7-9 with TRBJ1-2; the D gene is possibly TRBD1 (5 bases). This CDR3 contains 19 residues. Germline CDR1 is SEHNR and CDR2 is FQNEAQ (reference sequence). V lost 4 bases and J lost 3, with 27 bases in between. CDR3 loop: CASSSRLALTGTGDYGYTF. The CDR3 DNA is TGTGCCAGCAGCTCGCGACTAGCTTTGACCGGGACCGGGGACTATGGCTACACCTTC.

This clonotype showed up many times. DNA of the CDR3: TGTGCCAGCAGCTTAGATCGGGGCAGGCTGGCCTATGGCTACACCTTC. It encodes CASSLDRGRLAYGYTF. The rearrangement uses TRBV11-2 and TRBJ1-2; TRBD1 might be the D (5 bases). V dropped 0 bases and J dropped 4 bases, with 15 bases sitting between them. This CDR3 is 16 amino acids long. Germline V lookup: CDR1 SGHAT, CDR2 FQNNGV.